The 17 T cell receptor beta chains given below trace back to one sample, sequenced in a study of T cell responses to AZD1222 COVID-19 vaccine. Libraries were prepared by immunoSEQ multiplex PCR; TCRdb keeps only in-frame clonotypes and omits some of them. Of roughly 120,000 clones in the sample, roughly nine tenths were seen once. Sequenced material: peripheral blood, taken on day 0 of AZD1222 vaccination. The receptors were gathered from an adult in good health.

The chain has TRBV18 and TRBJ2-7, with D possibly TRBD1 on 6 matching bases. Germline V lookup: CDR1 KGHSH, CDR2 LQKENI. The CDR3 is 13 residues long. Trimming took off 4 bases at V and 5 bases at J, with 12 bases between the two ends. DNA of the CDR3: TGTGCCAGCTCACGTGAACAGGGTAACGAGCAGTACTTC. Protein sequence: CASSREQGNEQYF.

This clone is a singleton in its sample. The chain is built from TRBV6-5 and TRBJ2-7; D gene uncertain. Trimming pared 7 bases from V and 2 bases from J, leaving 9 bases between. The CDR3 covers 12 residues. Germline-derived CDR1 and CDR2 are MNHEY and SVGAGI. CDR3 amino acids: CASTRPTYEQYF. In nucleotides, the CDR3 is TGTGCCAGCACCAGGCCCACCTACGAGCAGTACTTC.

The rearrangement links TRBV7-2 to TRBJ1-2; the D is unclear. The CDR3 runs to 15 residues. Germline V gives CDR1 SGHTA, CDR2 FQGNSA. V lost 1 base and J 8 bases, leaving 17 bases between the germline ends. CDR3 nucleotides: TGTGCCAGCAGCTTAGATTTCGCCGGAAATCAGGGCTACACCTTC. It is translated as CASSLDFAGNQGYTF.

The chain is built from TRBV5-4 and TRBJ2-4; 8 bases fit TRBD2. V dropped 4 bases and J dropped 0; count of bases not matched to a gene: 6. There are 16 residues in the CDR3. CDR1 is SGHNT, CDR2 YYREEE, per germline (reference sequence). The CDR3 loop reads CASSPGGQLAKNIQYF. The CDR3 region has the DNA TGTGCCAGCAGCCCGGGAGGGCAGCTAGCCAAAAACATTCAGTACTTC.

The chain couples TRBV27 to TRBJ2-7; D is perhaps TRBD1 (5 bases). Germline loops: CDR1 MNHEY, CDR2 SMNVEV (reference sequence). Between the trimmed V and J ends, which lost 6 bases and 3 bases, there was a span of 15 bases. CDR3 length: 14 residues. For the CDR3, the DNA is TGTGCCAGCAGCCCGACAGCCACTAACTACGAGCAGTACTTC. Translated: CASSPTATNYEQYF.

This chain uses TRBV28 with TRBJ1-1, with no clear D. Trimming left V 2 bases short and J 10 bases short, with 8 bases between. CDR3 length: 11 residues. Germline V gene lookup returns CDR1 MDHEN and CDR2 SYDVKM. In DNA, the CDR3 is TGTGCCAGCAGTTTAATGGGTATAGCTTTCTTT. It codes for CASSLMGIAFF.

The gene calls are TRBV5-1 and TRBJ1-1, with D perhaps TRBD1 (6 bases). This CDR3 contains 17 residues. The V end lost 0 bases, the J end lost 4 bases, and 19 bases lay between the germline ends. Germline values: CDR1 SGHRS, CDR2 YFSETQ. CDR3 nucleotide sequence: TGCGCCAGCAGCTTGGCCTTGCTAGGGGGAGGGGCCACTGAAGCTTTCTTT. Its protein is CASSLALLGGGATEAFF.

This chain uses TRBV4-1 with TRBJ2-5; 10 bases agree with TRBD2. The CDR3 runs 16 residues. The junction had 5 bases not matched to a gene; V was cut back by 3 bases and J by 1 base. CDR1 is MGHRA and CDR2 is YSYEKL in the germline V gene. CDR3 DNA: TGCGCCAGCAGCCATCCACTAGCGGGGACCCAAGAGACCCAGTACTTC. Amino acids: CASSHPLAGTQETQYF.

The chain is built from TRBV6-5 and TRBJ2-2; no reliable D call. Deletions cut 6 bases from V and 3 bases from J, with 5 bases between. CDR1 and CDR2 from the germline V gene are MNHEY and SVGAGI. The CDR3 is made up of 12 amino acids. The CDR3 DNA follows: TGTGCCAGCAGGGTATACACCGGGGAGCTGTTTTTT. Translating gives CASRVYTGELFF.

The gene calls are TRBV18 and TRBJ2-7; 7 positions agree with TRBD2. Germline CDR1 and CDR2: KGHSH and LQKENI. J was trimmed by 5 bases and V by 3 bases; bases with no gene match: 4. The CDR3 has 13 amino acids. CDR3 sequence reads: CASSPPGGDEQYF. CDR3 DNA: TGTGCCAGCTCACCCCCGGGGGGAGACGAGCAGTACTTC.

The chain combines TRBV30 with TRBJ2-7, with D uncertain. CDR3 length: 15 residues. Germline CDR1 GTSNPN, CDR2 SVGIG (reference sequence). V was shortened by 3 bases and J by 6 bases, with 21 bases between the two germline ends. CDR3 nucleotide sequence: TGTGCCTGGAGCGTCTCAGGTCCTAGGGCTTTCGAGCAGTACTTC. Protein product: CAWSVSGPRAFEQYF. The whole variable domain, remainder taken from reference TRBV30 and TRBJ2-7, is SQTIHQWPATLVQPVGSPLSLECTVEGTSNPNLYWYRQAAGRGLQLLFYSVGIGQISSEVPQNLSASRPQDRQFILSSKKLLLSDSGFYLCAWSVSGPRAFEQYFGPGTRLTVT.

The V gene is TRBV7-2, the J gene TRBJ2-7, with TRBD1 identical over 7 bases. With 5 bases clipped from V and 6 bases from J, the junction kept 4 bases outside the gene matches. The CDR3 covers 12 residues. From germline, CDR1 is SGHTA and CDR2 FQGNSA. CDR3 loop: CASSLTGTEQYF. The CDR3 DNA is TGTGCCAGCAGCCTGACAGGGACCGAGCAGTACTTC.

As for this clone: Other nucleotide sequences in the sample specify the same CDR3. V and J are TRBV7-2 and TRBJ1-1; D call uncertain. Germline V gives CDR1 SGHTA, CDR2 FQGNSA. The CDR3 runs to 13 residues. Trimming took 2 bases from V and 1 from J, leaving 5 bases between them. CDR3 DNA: TGTGCCAGCAGCTTAAGGAGGAACACTGAAGCTTTCTTT. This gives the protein CASSLRRNTEAFF. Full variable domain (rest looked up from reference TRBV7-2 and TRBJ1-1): GAGVSQSPSNKVTEKGKDVELRCDPISGHTALYWYRQSLGQGLEFLIYFQGNSAPDKSGLPSDRFSAERTGGSVSTLTIQRTQQEDSAVYLCASSLRRNTEAFFGQGTRLTVV.

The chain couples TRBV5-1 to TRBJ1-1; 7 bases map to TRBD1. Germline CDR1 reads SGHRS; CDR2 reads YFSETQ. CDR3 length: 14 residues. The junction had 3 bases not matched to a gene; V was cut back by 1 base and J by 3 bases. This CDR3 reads CASSLSQGDTEAFF. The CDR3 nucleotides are TGCGCCAGCAGCTTGTCTCAGGGGGACACTGAAGCTTTCTTT.

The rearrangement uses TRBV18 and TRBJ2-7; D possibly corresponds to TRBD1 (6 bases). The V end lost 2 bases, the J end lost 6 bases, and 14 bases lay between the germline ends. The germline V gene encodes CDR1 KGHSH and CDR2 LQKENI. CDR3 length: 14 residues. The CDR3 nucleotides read TGTGCCAGCTCACCAAATCCAGGGGCGCCCGAGCAGTACTTC. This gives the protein CASSPNPGAPEQYF.

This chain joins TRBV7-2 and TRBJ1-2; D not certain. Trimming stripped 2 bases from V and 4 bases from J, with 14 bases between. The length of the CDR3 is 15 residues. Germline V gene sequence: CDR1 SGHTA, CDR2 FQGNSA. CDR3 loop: CASSLTGQPSYGYTF. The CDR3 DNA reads TGTGCCAGCAGCTTAACTGGGCAGCCCTCCTATGGCTACACCTTC.

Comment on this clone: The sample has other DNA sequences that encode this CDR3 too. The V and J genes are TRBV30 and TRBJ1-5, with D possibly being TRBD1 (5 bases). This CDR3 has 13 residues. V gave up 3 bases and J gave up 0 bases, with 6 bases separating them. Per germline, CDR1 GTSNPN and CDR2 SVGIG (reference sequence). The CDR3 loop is CAWSRDSNQPQHF. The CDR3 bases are TGTGCCTGGAGCAGGGATAGCAATCAGCCCCAGCATTTT.